The 19 T cell receptor beta chains reported below all come from one sample, sequenced in a study of technical replicates of blood from a few donors. Clones were read by immunoSEQ multiplex PCR, and TCRdb kept only the in-frame ones, dropping some. The sample has tens of thousands of clones, 96% seen once. What was sequenced was T cells isolated from PBMCs. All receptors come from a human donor in good health.

This clone was detected only once. V and J are TRBV27 and TRBJ2-1; perhaps TRBD1 as D (6 bases). The CDR3 covers 15 residues. Trimming stripped 5 bases from V and 2 bases from J, with 13 bases between. Germline V gene lookup returns CDR1 MNHEY and CDR2 SMNVEV (reference sequence). The CDR3 DNA reads TGTGCCAGCAGTATAACAGGGAGTACCTACAATGAGCAGTTCTTC. Translation gives CASSITGSTYNEQFF.

About this clone itself: Additional DNA sequences in this sample encode the identical CDR3. The chain couples TRBV5-1 to TRBJ1-5; D is unresolved. CDR3 length: 15 amino acids. Trimming removed 0 bases at V and 6 bases at J, with 13 bases between. Germline V lookup: CDR1 SGHRS, CDR2 YFSETQ. The chain's CDR3 is CASSLGDTEGQPQHF. The CDR3 nucleotides are TGCGCCAGCAGCTTGGGCGACACCGAAGGTCAGCCCCAGCATTTT.

The rearrangement uses TRBV14 and TRBJ2-7, with TRBD1 identical over 8 bases. Germline loops: CDR1 SGHDN, CDR2 FVKESK. This CDR3 is built from 13 residues. Germline trimming cut 8 bases from V and 6 bases from J; bases unmatched to any gene: 9. In DNA form, the CDR3 reads TGTGCCAGCGACGGACAGGGCGGCGTCGAGCAGTACTTC. Amino acids: CASDGQGGVEQYF. The full variable domain, its missing parts supplied by reference TRBV14 and TRBJ2-7, is EAGVTQFPSHSVIEKGQTVTLRCDPISGHDNLYWYRRVMGKEIKFLLHFVKESKQDESGMPNNRFLAERTGGTYSTLKVQPAELEDSGVYFCASDGQGGVEQYFGPGTRLTVT.

The gene calls are TRBV6-5 and TRBJ2-7, with a possible D match to TRBD1 (6 bases). The length of the CDR3 is 13 residues. Germline V gene lookup returns CDR1 MNHEY and CDR2 SVGAGI. Trimming shortened V by 0 bases and J by 4 bases, and 7 bases separated the two germline ends. CDR3 sequence (DNA): TGTGCCAGCAGTTACTCGGGGGCATACGAGCAGTACTTC. Protein product: CASSYSGAYEQYF.

CDR3 sequence reads: CSGGYGVHTDTQYF. The CDR3 DNA is TGCAGCGGCGGATATGGAGTCCACACAGATACGCAGTATTTT. V usage is TRBV29-1 and J usage is TRBJ2-3; D is unresolved. V lost 7 bases, J lost 2 bases, and 16 bases lay in between. Germline-derived CDR1 and CDR2 are SQVTM and ANQGSEA. This CDR3 has 14 residues.

V is TRBV4-2 and J is TRBJ1-5; 7 nucleotides agree with TRBD1. Germline V gives CDR1 LGHNA, CDR2 YNFKEQ. This CDR3 spans 16 amino acids. V shed 1 base and J 3 bases; nucleotides not matched to a gene: 6. CDR3 sequence (DNA): TGTGCCAGCAGCCAAGGACAGGGAGCAGCCAATCAGCCCCAGCATTTT. It is translated as CASSQGQGAANQPQHF.

The CDR3 nucleotides read TGTGCCAGCAGCCACACAGGGGCTGGAGATACGCAGTATTTT. It encodes CASSHTGAGDTQYF. V is TRBV16 and J is TRBJ2-3; TRBD1 agrees at 7 bases. This CDR3 comprises 14 residues. Germline trimming cut 3 bases from V and 5 bases from J; bases unmatched to any gene: 5. Per the germline V gene, CDR1 is KGHSY and CDR2 is FQNENV.

The rearrangement links TRBV9 to TRBJ1-3, with D maybe TRBD1 (6 bases). V lost 4 bases and J lost 5, with 16 bases in between. This CDR3 has 15 amino acids. Germline lookup yields CDR1 SGDLS and CDR2 YYNGEE. The CDR3: CASSPAQGLRNTIYF. In nucleotides, the CDR3 is TGTGCCAGCAGCCCAGCCCAGGGGTTACGAAACACCATATATTTT.

A few counts support this clone. This chain joins TRBV15 and TRBJ2-5; tentatively, D is TRBD2 (6 bases). The V end lost 3 bases, the J end lost 1 base, and 15 bases lay between the germline ends. CDR3 length equals 16 residues. The germline CDR1 and CDR2 sequences are LNHNV and YYDKDF (reference sequence). For the CDR3, the DNA is TGTGCCACCAGCAGCCCAGATAGCGGTATCCAAGAGACCCAGTACTTC. Its translation: CATSSPDSGIQETQYF.

V gene TRBV11-3 combines with J gene TRBJ2-1; 14 nucleotides align to TRBD2. The CDR3 has 18 residues. Germline V lookup: CDR1 SGHNT, CDR2 YENEEA. After removal of 2 bases from V and 9 bases from J, the junction contained 12 bases not matched to a gene. The CDR3 nucleotides read TGTGCCAGCAGCTTAAAAAGACTAGCGGGAGGGAGTCATGTTGAGCAGTTCTTC. It specifies CASSLKRLAGGSHVEQFF.

The chain uses TRBV9 and TRBJ2-3; 14 bases line up with TRBD2. V dropped 0 bases and J dropped 5; count of bases not matched to a gene: 8. CDR3 length: 18 residues. CDR1 is SGDLS, CDR2 YYNGEE, per germline. The CDR3 loop reads CASSVEGGLAGAQDTQYF. In DNA form, the CDR3 reads TGTGCCAGCAGCGTAGAGGGGGGACTAGCGGGAGCGCAAGATACGCAGTATTTT. Drawing the rest from reference TRBV9 and TRBJ2-3, the complete variable domain is DSGVTQTPKHLITATGQRVTLRCSPRSGDLSVYWYQQSLDQGLQFLIQYYNGEERAKGNILERFSAQQFPDLHSELNLSSLELGDSALYFCASSVEGGLAGAQDTQYFGPGTRLTVL.

The chain couples TRBV28 to TRBJ1-5; 7 bases match TRBD1. The J segment lost 4 bases and the V segment lost 7 bases, leaving 10 bases of the junction unmatched. This CDR3 comprises 15 residues. CDR1 is MDHEN and CDR2 is SYDVKM in the germline V gene. In DNA form, the CDR3 reads TGTGCCAGCACTTATCGGGGACAGTTTAATCAGCCCCAGCATTTT. It encodes CASTYRGQFNQPQHF.

The chain combines TRBV9 with TRBJ1-2, with D possibly matching TRBD1 (5 bases). V gave up 0 bases and J gave up 2 bases, with 8 bases separating them. CDR1 and CDR2 (germline): SGDLS, YYNGEE. The CDR3 is 14 amino acids. DNA for the CDR3: TGTGCCAGCAGCGTAGCGGGGGGAAACTATGGCTACACCTTC. Residues: CASSVAGGNYGYTF.

V is TRBV5-6 and J is TRBJ1-5; D call uncertain. V was shortened by 2 bases and J by 6 bases, with 9 bases between the two germline ends. Per germline, CDR1 SGHDT and CDR2 YYEEEE. CDR3 length: 13 amino acids. DNA for the CDR3: TGTGCCAGCAGCTTTGAGGGAACTCAGCCCCAGCATTTT. Protein product: CASSFEGTQPQHF.

The chain recombines TRBV7-6 with TRBJ2-7; 7 bases align to TRBD2. The CDR3 spans 14 residues. CDR1 is SGHVS, CDR2 FNYEAQ, per germline. Trimming took 0 bases from V and 7 from J; bases not matched to a gene: 6. CDR3 bases: TGTGCCAGCAGCTTAGCGGGAGGGCCCGAAGAGCAGTACTTC. Translating gives CASSLAGGPEEQYF.

V and J are TRBV2 and TRBJ1-5, with a possible D match to TRBD1 (5 bases). The CDR3 contains 16 residues. V shed 3 bases and J shed 3 bases, with 15 bases lying between them. Looked up from germline, CDR1 is SNHLY and CDR2 is FYNNEI. The CDR3, as DNA: TGTGCCAGCAGTGAGTTTTCAGGGACTCCCAATCAGCCCCAGCATTTT. It specifies CASSEFSGTPNQPQHF. Using reference TRBV2 and TRBJ1-5 for the parts outside the CDR3, the full variable domain is EPEVTQTPSHQVTQMGQEVILRCVPISNHLYFYWYRQILGQKVEFLVSFYNNEISEKSEIFDDQFSVERPDGSNFTLKIRSTKLEDSAMYFCASSEFSGTPNQPQHFGDGTRLSIL.

V is TRBV5-6 and J is TRBJ1-2; D call uncertain. Germline CDR1 is SGHDT and CDR2 is YYEEEE. V was shortened by 6 bases and J by 0 bases, with 9 bases between the two germline ends. This CDR3 comprises 13 residues. The CDR3 is CASNGGANYGYTF. DNA for the CDR3: TGTGCCAGCAACGGCGGCGCTAACTATGGCTACACCTTC.

In the case of this clone: Since the CDR3 does not end with the conserved phenylalanine or tryptophan, this likely comes from a read error. This rearrangement joins TRBV29-1 to TRBJ2-7; 10 bases are shared with TRBD1. Trimming removed 0 bases from V and 3 bases from J; junction bases left unmatched: 5. The CDR3 spans 15 residues. Per germline, CDR1 SQVTM and CDR2 ANQGSEA. The CDR3 reads CSVEEGRTGGYEQYS. The CDR3 DNA reads as TGCAGCGTTGAAGAAGGGCGGACAGGGGGCTACGAGCAGTACTCC.

V usage is TRBV6-5 and J usage is TRBJ1-4; unclear D gene. CDR1 is MNHEY and CDR2 is SVGAGI in the germline V gene. CDR3 length: 11 amino acids. With 3 bases removed from V and 12 bases from J, the gap between germline ends came to 8 bases. CDR3 DNA: TGTGCCAGCAGTTATGGTGGAGAACTGTTTTTT. Its protein is CASSYGGELFF.